A selection of T cell receptor beta chains follows, all from one sample in a study of T-cell reconstitution after alpha-beta-depleted transplantation in children. TCRdb passed the PCR reads through MiXCR, listing each CDR3 protein once. The repertoire includes about 310,000 distinct CDR3 sequences, more than 20% of them detected once, and around 9.9% sits in the top ten. The sequences come from PBMCs, mostly from graft donor cells, collected 180 days after TCRalphabeta/CD19-depleted stem cell transplant. All receptors come from a male patient younger than 18 who had a stem cell transplant for acute lymphoblastic leukemia, so the T cells may come from the graft donor. Both conserved end residues are part of each CDR3. The order of the fields is D gene, V gene, J gene, clone size, CDR3 DNA, CDR3 protein. The D gene is left open where the match is weak. Not every row has a clone size; where given, it reads once, few, many or a size class.

TRBD2	TRBV20-1	TRBJ2-3	few	TGCAGTGCTAGGGGCGGGAGTTGGGATACGCAGTATTTT	CSARGGSWDTQYF
TRBD2	TRBV7-3	TRBJ2-5	.	TGTGCCAGCAGCTACAGGACTAGCGAGACCCAGTACTTC	CASSYRTSETQYF
TRBD2	TRBV7-3	TRBJ2-2	.	TGTGCCAGCAGCCCGCCGGGACTAGCGGGAGACACCGGGGAGCTGTTTTTT	CASSPPGLAGDTGELFF
TRBD1	TRBV12-3/TRBV12-4	TRBJ2-3	few	TGTGCCAGCAGACCGGGACAGATCACAGATACGCAGTATTTT	CASRPGQITDTQYF
.	TRBV7-6	TRBJ2-1	few	TGTGCCAGCAGCACCCGTGGTCGCCCCGGGGACAATGAGCAGTTCTTC	CASSTRGRPGDNEQFF
TRBD2	TRBV7-3	TRBJ2-1	.	TGTGCCAGCAGTCGATTTCGGGCGAGTAGCGGGCTAGACAATGAGCAGTTCTTC	CASSRFRASSGLDNEQFF
TRBD1	TRBV28	TRBJ2-7	.	TGTGCCAGCAACCTACAGGGGTTCTACGAGCAGTACTTC	CASNLQGFYEQYF
TRBD2	TRBV12-3/TRBV12-4	TRBJ2-7	few	TGTGCCAGCAGCCCCCGACTAGCGGGAGGGTATTTCTACGAGCAGTACTTC	CASSPRLAGGYFYEQYF
TRBD2	TRBV5-1	TRBJ2-1	many	TGCGCCAGCAGCTTGTATGGGGCTAGCGGGAGTAGACACAATGAGCAGTTCTTC	CASSLYGASGSRHNEQFF
.	TRBV7-7	TRBJ2-2	few	TGTGCCAGCAGCTGGGACTTCCAAACCGGGGAGCTGTTTTTT	CASSWDFQTGELFF
.	TRBV9	TRBJ1-1	.	TGTGCCAGCAGCGTAGGGGCAGGGGTCCCGAACACTGAAGCTTTCTTT	CASSVGAGVPNTEAFF
TRBD1	TRBV27	TRBJ1-1	few	TGTGCCAGCAGTTCCTTGGACAGGGAAGCTTTCTTT	CASSSLDREAFF
TRBD1	TRBV19	TRBJ1-1	.	TGTGCCAGTAGTGAGGGGGCGGCCACTGAAGCTTTCTTT	CASSEGAATEAFF
TRBD2	TRBV3-1	TRBJ2-1	.	TGTGCCAGCAGCCATCTTACCGGGAGGGTCGAATACAATGAGCAGTTCTTC	CASSHLTGRVEYNEQFF
.	TRBV29-1	TRBJ2-3	many	TGCAGCGTTTTAGGGCAGAACGGTTTCACAGATACGCAGTATTTT	CSVLGQNGFTDTQYF
TRBD1	TRBV6-5	TRBJ1-1	.	TGTGCCAGCAGTCACAGGGGTCAGAACACTGAAGCTTTCTTT	CASSHRGQNTEAFF
TRBD2	TRBV7-2	TRBJ2-1	.	TGTGCCAGCAGCCCCCGACTAGCGGGAAACAATGAGCAGTTCTTC	CASSPRLAGNNEQFF
.	TRBV5-1	TRBJ2-7	few	TGCGCCAGCAGCCCGGAACTAGCTCGGTACGAGCAGTACTTC	CASSPELARYEQYF
.	TRBV6-2/TRBV6-3	TRBJ1-1	.	TGTGCCAGCAGCAAAGACTTGAACACTGAAGCTTTCTTT	CASSKDLNTEAFF
TRBD2	TRBV7-7	TRBJ2-1	.	TGTGCCAGCAGCCCTGGGACTAGCGGGAGGTTAAGCTCCTACAATGAGCAGTTCTTC	CASSPGTSGRLSSYNEQFF
TRBD1	TRBV9	TRBJ2-3	few	TGTGCCAGCAGCGTAGAGGGGGCGACAGATACGCAGTATTTT	CASSVEGATDTQYF
TRBD2	TRBV12-3/TRBV12-4	TRBJ2-1	few	TGTGCCAGCAGTTCTCACCGGGGACTAGCGGGAGTCTACAATGAGCAGTTCTTC	CASSSHRGLAGVYNEQFF
TRBD2	TRBV7-9	TRBJ2-7	few	TGTGCCAGCAGCTTTTCGGGACTATCTTTCTACGAGCAGTACTTC	CASSFSGLSFYEQYF
.	TRBV7-6	TRBJ2-7	many	TGTGCCAGCAGCCCGCAGGCAGGGACCTACGAGCAGTACTTC	CASSPQAGTYEQYF
TRBD2	TRBV6-5	TRBJ2-1	many	TGTGCCAGCAGTTACTGGCTAGCGGGGGACCTCGGGCAAAATGAGCAGTTCTTC	CASSYWLAGDLGQNEQFF
.	TRBV7-2	TRBJ1-2	many	TGTGCCAGCAGCTTAGTAGGGTTGAACTATGGCTACACCTTC	CASSLVGLNYGYTF
.	TRBV7-6	TRBJ2-3	.	TGTGCCAGCAGTCCAATAGCGGCCCGCACAGATACGCAGTATTTT	CASSPIAARTDTQYF
TRBD2	TRBV11-1	TRBJ2-1	.	TGTGCCAGCAGCTTAGTGGGACTAGCGGCCTTGCAGGGGCAGTTCTTC	CASSLVGLAALQGQFF
.	TRBV29-1	TRBJ1-2	.	TGCAGCCCTGAAGAGGCAGTCTATGGCTACACCTTC	CSPEEAVYGYTF
.	TRBV4-1	TRBJ2-2	.	TGCGCCAGCAGACTCGGGGCTAACACCGGGGAGCTGTTTTTT	CASRLGANTGELFF
TRBD1	TRBV5-6	TRBJ1-2	few	TGTGCCAGCAGCTTAGCGGGACAGGGGGCTTGGGGCTACACCTTC	CASSLAGQGAWGYTF